This is a list of T cell receptor beta chains from one sample in a study of cytomegalovirus exposure and HLA in healthy donors. Assay used: immunoSEQ multiplex PCR; TCRdb lists only in-frame clones, some missing. The sample holds about 140,000 clones; around three quarters are singletons and the top ten take around 7%. The sequencing sample was made of PBMCs. These receptors were obtained from a man between 35 and 55 years old in good health and CMV-seropositive. Each CDR3 is given without its conserved first and last residue.

v_call	cdr3_length	j_call	cdr3_aa
TRBV13	10	TRBJ2-7	ASSRVPVEQY
TRBV7-9	12	TRBJ2-7	ASSSGLASGEQY
TRBV7-2	14	TRBJ2-7	ASSRRGAGALYEQY
TRBV6-6	13	TRBJ2-2	ASTKDRLNTGELF
TRBV19	15	TRBJ1-4	ASSSLGVQGRNEKLF
TRBV5-1	12	TRBJ1-5	ASSPGQGNEPQH
TRBV5-6	10	TRBJ1-1	ASSFRRTEAF
TRBV28	11	TRBJ1-5	ATLGGAEQPQH
TRBV7-8	14	TRBJ1-6	ASSYTQGVTYSPLH
TRBV7-9	13	TRBJ2-3	ASGRTGGQADTQY
TRBV4-1	13	TRBJ2-2	ASSPPSSDTGELF
TRBV4-3	15	TRBJ1-5	ASSQDRVGQDDQPQH
TRBV6-5	12	TRBJ2-7	ASSNPGQGDEQY
TRBV5-4	14	TRBJ2-3	ASSAGLAGSTDTQY
TRBV29-1	11	TRBJ2-5	SVEEFPGETQY
TRBV6-1	12	TRBJ2-5	ASSAGTSGETQY
TRBV6-5	12	TRBJ2-1	ASRGTGIVNEQF
TRBV9	17	TRBJ2-1	ASSRRLAGGPGVGDEQF
TRBV18	12	TRBJ1-1	ASSPGASNTEAF
TRBV9	13	TRBJ1-1	ASSVVPGENTEAF
TRBV6-4	13	TRBJ2-1	ASSDSWSSANEQF
TRBV4-2	14	TRBJ2-2	ASSRQGQLNTGELF
TRBV28	12	TRBJ1-2	ASTIDRGLYGYT
TRBV6-6	12	TRBJ1-5	ASSPRTGNQPQH
TRBV10-2	12	TRBJ2-5	ASSWDRGRETQY
TRBV7-3	14	TRBJ2-1	ASSLRAGGSYNEQF
TRBV5-4	13	TRBJ1-1	ASYRDSATNTEAF
TRBV18	17	TRBJ1-1	ASSPLDFGTVARGTEAF
TRBV5-1	16	TRBJ1-6	ASSLEKTGVPLNSPLH
TRBV7-2	12	TRBJ1-1	ASSPGRGILEAF
TRBV29-1	11	TRBJ1-1	SAGVGLNTEAF
TRBV4-3	20	TRBJ2-7	ASSQEGIIKDTILGGGYEQY
TRBV11-2	14	TRBJ2-7	ASSPGAGGGFYEQY
TRBV5-1	13	TRBJ2-1	ASSSGLAGVGEQF
TRBV28	13	TRBJ2-5	ASSFGGRGQETQY
TRBV18	13	TRBJ1-4	ASSPFDRVGEKLF
TRBV7-9	13	TRBJ2-7	ASSSNRASSYEQY
TRBV4-3	18	TRBJ1-1	ASSQDVIPPRGQGNTEAF
TRBV7-2	14	TRBJ2-2	ASSLEGGSYTGELF
TRBV2	11	TRBJ2-7	ASSGAGSYEQY
TRBV19	14	TRBJ1-5	ASSTTRGGSNQPQH
TRBV6-5	13	TRBJ1-5	ASSYAGISNQPQH
TRBV5-4	13	TRBJ2-7	ASSATGTGNYEQY